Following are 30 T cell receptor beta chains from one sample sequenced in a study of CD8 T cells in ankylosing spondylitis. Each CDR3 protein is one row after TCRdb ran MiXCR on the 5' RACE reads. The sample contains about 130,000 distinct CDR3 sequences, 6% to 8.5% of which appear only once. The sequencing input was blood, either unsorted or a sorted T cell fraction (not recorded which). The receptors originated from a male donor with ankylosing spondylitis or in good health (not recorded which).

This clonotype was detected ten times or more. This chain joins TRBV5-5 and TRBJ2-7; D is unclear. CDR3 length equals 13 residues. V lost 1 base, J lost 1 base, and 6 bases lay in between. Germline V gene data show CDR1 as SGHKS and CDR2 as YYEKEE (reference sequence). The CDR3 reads CASSLWSSYEQYF. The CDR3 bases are TGTGCCAGCAGCTTGTGGTCTTCCTACGAGCAGTACTTC. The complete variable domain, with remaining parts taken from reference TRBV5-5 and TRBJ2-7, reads DAGVTQSPTHLIKTRGQQVTLRCSPISGHKSVSWYQQVLGQGPQFIFQYYEKEERGRGNFPDRFSARQFPNYSSELNVNALLLGDSALYLCASSLWSSYEQYFGPGTRLTVT.

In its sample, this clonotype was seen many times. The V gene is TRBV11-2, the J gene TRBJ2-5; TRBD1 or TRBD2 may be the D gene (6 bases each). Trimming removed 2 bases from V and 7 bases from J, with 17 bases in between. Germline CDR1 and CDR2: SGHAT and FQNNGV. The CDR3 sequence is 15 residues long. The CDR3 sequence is CASSLFDRGVGTQYF. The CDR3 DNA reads TGTGCCAGCAGCTTATTTGATAGGGGGGTCGGGACCCAGTACTTC.

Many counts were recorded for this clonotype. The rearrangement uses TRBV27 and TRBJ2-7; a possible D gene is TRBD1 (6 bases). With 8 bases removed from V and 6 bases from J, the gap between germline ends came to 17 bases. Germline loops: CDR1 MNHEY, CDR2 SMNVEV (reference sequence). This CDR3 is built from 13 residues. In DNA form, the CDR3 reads TGTGCCAGCGGAAGAGCTGACAGGCGCGAGCAGTACTTC. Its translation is CASGRADRREQYF.

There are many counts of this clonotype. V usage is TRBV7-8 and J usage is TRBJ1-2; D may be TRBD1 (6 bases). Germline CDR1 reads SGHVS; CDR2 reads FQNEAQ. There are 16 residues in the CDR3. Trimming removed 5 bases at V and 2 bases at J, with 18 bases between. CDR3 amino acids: CASSANSGAINYGYTF. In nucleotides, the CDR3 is TGTGCCAGCAGCGCTAACTCAGGGGCTATAAACTATGGCTACACCTTC.

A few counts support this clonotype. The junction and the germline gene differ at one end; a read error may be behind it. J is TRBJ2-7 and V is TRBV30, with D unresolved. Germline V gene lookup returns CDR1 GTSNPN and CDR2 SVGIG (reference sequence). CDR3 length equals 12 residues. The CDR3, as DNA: TGTGCCTGGGGCCCCCTCTTCGCCGGGCCCCACTTC. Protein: CAWGPLFAGPHF.

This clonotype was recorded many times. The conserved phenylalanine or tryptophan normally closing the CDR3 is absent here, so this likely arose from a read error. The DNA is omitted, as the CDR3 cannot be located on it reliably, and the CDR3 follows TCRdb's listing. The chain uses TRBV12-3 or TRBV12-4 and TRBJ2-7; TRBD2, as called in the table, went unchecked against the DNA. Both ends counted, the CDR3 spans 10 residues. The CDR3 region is CASRLAGGVD.

The CDR3 DNA reads TGCGCCAGCAGCTTGGGTGTTCTTTTGTACGAGCAGTACTTC. It specifies CASSLGVLLYEQYF. The V and J genes are TRBV5-1 and TRBJ2-7; D not resolved. This CDR3 region has 14 residues. CDR1 is SGHRS, CDR2 YFSETQ, per germline. Deletions cut 0 bases from V and 4 bases from J, with 11 bases between.

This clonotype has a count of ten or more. The CDR3 loop is CASSPDAVYGELFF. The CDR3 coding sequence is TGCGCCAGCAGCCCGGATGCGGTCTACGGGGAGCTGTTTTTT. This chain joins TRBV5-1 and TRBJ2-2; D remains unclear. The CDR3 sequence is 14 residues long. Germline lookup yields CDR1 SGHRS and CDR2 YFSETQ. Trimming took 4 bases from V and 7 from J, leaving 14 bases between them.

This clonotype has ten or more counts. In DNA, the CDR3 is TGTGCCAGCAGTTACAGTCAGGTTACAGATACGCAGTATTTT. Amino acid sequence: CASSYSQVTDTQYF. The rearrangement uses TRBV6-5 and TRBJ2-3; D is unclear. The CDR3 runs to 14 residues. The ends were cut back, 2 bases at V and 3 bases at J, with 9 bases in the middle. From germline, CDR1 is MNHEY and CDR2 SVGAGI.

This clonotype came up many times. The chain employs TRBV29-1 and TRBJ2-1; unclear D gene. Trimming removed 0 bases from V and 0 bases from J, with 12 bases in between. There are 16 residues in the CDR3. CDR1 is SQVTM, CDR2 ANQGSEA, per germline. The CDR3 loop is CSVEESTESSYNEQFF. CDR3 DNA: TGCAGCGTTGAAGAATCGACGGAGAGCTCCTACAATGAGCAGTTCTTC.

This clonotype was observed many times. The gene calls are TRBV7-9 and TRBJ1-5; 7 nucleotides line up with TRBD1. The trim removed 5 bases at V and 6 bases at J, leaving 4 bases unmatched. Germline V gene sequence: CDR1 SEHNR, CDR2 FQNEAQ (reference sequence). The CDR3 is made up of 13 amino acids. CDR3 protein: CASSNTGVQPQHF. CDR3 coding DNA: TGTGCCAGCAGCAACACAGGGGTTCAGCCCCAGCATTTT.

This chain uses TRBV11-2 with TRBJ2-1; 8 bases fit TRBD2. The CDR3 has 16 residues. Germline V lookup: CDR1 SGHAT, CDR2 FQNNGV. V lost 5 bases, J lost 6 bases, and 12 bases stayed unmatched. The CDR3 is CASSPTPSGSSNEQFF. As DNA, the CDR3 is TGTGCCAGCAGCCCCACCCCGAGCGGGAGTAGCAATGAGCAGTTCTTC.

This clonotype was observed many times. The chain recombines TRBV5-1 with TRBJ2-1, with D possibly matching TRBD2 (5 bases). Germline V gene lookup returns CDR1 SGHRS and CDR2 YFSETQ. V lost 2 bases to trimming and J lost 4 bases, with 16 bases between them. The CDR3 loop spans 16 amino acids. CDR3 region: CASSFKTLGEYNEQFF. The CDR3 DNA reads TGCGCCAGCAGCTTCAAAACACTCGGGGAGTACAATGAGCAGTTCTTC. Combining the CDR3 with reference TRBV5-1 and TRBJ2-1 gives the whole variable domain KAGVTQTPRYLIKTRGQQVTLSCSPISGHRSVSWYQQTPGQGLQFLFEYFSETQRNKGNFPGRFSGRQFSNSRSEMNVSTLELGDSALYLCASSFKTLGEYNEQFFGPGTRLTVL.

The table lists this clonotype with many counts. For the CDR3, the DNA is TGTGCCAGCAGCTGGGGGGGCGTAGATACGCAGTATTTT. Translating it yields CASSWGGVDTQYF. V usage is TRBV5-6 and J usage is TRBJ2-3; D perhaps matches TRBD2 (7 bases). V lost 3 bases and J 5 bases, leaving 10 bases between the germline ends. CDR1 is SGHDT, CDR2 YYEEEE, per germline. This CDR3 comprises 13 residues.

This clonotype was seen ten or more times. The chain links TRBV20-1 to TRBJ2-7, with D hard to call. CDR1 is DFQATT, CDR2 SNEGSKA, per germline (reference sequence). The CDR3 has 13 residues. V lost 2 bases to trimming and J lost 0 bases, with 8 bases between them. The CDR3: CSARPMSSYEQYF. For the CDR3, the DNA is TGCAGTGCTAGACCGATGTCCTCCTACGAGCAGTACTTC.

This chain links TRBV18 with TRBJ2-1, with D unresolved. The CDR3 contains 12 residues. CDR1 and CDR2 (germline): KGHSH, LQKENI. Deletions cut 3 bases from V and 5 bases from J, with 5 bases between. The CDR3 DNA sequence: TGTGCCAGCTCACCCGGAAACAATGAGCAGTTCTTC. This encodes CASSPGNNEQFF.

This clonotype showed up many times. Written as DNA, the CDR3 is TGTGCCAGCAGTTACGATATGGGATTAACCCTGGGGGGCTACACCTTC. This translates into CASSYDMGLTLGGYTF. The gene calls are TRBV28 and TRBJ1-2; D is unclear. V was trimmed by 4 bases and J by 8 bases, leaving 23 bases between them. Germline loops: CDR1 MDHEN, CDR2 SYDVKM. This CDR3 contains 16 residues.

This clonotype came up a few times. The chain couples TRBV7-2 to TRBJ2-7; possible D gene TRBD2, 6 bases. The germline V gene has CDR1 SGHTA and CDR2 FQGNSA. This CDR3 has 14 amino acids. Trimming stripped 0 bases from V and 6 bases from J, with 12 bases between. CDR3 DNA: TGTGCCAGCAGCTTAGCGCGGGAATCTTCCGAGCAGTACTTC. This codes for CASSLARESSEQYF.

CDR3 sequence (DNA): TGCGCCAGCAGCTGGGCGGGGGCAGCTTACAATGAGCAGTTCTTC. Its protein product is CASSWAGAAYNEQFF. The V and J genes are TRBV5-1 and TRBJ2-1, with D possibly matching TRBD2 (7 bases). The ends were cut back, 3 bases at V and 4 bases at J, with 14 bases in the middle. The germline CDR1 and CDR2 sequences are SGHRS and YFSETQ. The CDR3 is made up of 15 amino acids. The full variable domain, rest sourced from reference TRBV5-1 and TRBJ2-1, is KAGVTQTPRYLIKTRGQQVTLSCSPISGHRSVSWYQQTPGQGLQFLFEYFSETQRNKGNFPGRFSGRQFSNSRSEMNVSTLELGDSALYLCASSWAGAAYNEQFFGPGTRLTVL.

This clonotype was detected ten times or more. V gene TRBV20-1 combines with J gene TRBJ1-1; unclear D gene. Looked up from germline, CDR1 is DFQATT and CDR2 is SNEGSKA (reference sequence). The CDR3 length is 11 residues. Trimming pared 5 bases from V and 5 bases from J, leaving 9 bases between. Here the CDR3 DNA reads TGCAGTGCTGCCCCGGAGACTGAAGCTTTCTTT. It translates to CSAAPETEAFF.

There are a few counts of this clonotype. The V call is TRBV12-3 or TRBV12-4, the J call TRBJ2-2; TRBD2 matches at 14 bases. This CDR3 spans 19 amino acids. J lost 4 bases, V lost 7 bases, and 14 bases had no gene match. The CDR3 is CASTSLRGLAGGRTGELFF. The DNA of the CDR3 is TGTGCCAGCACCTCCTTGCGAGGACTAGCGGGAGGCCGCACCGGGGAGCTGTTTTTT.

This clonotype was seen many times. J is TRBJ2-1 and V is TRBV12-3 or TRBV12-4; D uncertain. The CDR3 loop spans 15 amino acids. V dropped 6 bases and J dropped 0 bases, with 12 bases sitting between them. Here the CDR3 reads CASSLPRSSYNEQFF. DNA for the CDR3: TGTGCCAGCAGCCTTCCGCGGAGCTCCTACAATGAGCAGTTCTTC.

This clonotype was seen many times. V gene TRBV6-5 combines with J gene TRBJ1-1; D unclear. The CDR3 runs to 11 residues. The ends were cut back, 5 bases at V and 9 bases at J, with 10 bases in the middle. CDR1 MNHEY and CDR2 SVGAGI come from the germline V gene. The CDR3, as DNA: TGTGCCAGCAGTACTGCAGGAAAAGCTTTCTTT. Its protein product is CASSTAGKAFF.

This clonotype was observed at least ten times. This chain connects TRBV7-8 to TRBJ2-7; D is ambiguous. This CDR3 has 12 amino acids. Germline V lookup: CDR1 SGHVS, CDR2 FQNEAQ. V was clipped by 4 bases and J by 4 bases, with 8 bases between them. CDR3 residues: CASSSLGYEQYF. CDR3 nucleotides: TGTGCCAGCAGCTCACTGGGGTACGAGCAGTACTTC.

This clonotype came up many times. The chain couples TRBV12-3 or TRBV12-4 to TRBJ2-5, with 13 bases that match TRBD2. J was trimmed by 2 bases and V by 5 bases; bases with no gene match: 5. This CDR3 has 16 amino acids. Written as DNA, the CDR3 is TGTGCCAGCAGTGCCGGGACTAGCGGGGAACAAGAGACCCAGTACTTC. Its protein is CASSAGTSGEQETQYF.

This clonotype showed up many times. In DNA form, the CDR3 reads TGTGCCAGCAGTCCTCAGGGCGCGGGGCTCCAATACGAGCAGTACTTC. It is translated as CASSPQGAGLQYEQYF. The V and J genes are TRBV12-3 or TRBV12-4 and TRBJ2-7; D possibly corresponds to TRBD2 (6 bases). This CDR3 has 16 amino acids. The germline V and J ends were trimmed by 5 bases and 4 bases, with 21 bases remaining between them.

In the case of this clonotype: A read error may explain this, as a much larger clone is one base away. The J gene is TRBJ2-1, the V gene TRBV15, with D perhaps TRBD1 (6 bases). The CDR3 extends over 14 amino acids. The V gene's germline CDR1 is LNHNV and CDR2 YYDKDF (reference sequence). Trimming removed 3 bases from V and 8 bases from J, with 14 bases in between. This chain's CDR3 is CATSSEGVDYEQFF. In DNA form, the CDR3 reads TGTGCCACCAGCAGCGAGGGGGTAGACTATGAGCAGTTCTTC.

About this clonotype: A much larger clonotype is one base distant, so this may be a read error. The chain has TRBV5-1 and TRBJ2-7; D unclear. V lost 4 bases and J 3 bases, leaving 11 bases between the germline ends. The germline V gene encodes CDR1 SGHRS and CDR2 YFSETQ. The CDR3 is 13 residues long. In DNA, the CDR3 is TGCGCCAGCAGCCTCGGCTTCTTCTACGAGCAGTACTTC. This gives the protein CASSLGFFYEQYF.

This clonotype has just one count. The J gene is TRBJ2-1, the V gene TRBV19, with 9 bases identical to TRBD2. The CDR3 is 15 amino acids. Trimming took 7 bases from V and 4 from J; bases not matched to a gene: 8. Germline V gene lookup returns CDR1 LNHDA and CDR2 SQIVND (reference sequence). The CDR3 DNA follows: TGTGCCAGTATGGCGCTCGCGGGAGGGTACAATGAGCAGTTCTTC. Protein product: CASMALAGGYNEQFF. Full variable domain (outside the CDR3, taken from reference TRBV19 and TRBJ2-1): DGGITQSPKYLFRKEGQNVTLSCEQNLNHDAMYWYRQDPGQGLRLIYYSQIVNDFQKGDIAEGYSVSREKKESFPLTVTSAQKNPTAFYLCASMALAGGYNEQFFGPGTRLTVL.

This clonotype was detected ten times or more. The CDR3 reads CATSRASGRAKDTQYF. Here the CDR3 DNA reads TGTGCCACCAGCAGAGCTAGCGGGAGGGCCAAAGATACGCAGTATTTT. The V call is TRBV15, the J call TRBJ2-3; 12 bases align to TRBD2. CDR1 is LNHNV and CDR2 is YYDKDF in the germline V gene (reference sequence). V was pared by 1 base and J by 5 bases, with 4 bases of the junction left unmatched. The CDR3 has 16 residues.